Below, 25 T cell receptor beta chains from the same sample are listed, as sequenced in a study of T-cell reconstitution after alpha-beta-depleted transplantation in children. TCRbeta library construction was performed incorporating unique molecular identifiers. MiXCR, run by TCRdb on the PCR reads, gives a single entry per CDR3 protein. Among about 440,000 distinct CDR3 sequences listed, about 45% were seen once. This material consisted of PBMCs, taken before TCRalphabeta/CD19-depleted stem cell transplant. These receptors were obtained from a girl aged 2-10 years with aplastic anemia, due to receive a stem cell transplant.

The chain uses TRBV6-6 and TRBJ2-3; D assignment may be TRBD1 or TRBD2 (5 bases each). The CDR3 runs to 13 residues. Germline loops: CDR1 MNHNY, CDR2 SVGAGI (reference sequence). V lost 10 bases to trimming and J lost 7 bases, with 18 bases between them. CDR3 nucleotide sequence: TGTGCCACCCATGGGGGTGCCTCCTATACGCAGTATTTT. It specifies CATHGGASYTQYF.

This clonotype occurred a few times. The chain couples TRBV5-1 to TRBJ2-1; the match to TRBD2 covers 10 bases. The CDR3 is 14 amino acids. The V gene end was trimmed by 0 bases and the J gene end by 9 bases; junction bases not matched to a gene: 3. CDR1 and CDR2 from the germline V gene are SGHRS and YFSETQ. The CDR3 region is CASSLDLAGVEQFF. The DNA of the CDR3 is TGCGCCAGCAGCTTGGATCTAGCGGGAGTTGAGCAGTTCTTC.

The table lists this clonotype with a few counts. CDR3 coding DNA: TGTGCCAGCAGCACTCAAACAAGGGGCCACGAGCAGTACTTC. Amino acid sequence: CASSTQTRGHEQYF. The chain has TRBV14 and TRBJ2-7, with D perhaps TRBD1 (5 bases). This CDR3 spans 14 amino acids. The germline V gene has CDR1 SGHDN and CDR2 FVKESK. V was cut by 5 bases and J by 5 bases, with 16 bases left in between.

This clonotype was counted ten times or more. The V gene is TRBV20-1, the J gene TRBJ2-3; TRBD2 aligns across 11 bases. The germline V gene has CDR1 DFQATT and CDR2 SNEGSKA (reference sequence). With V trimmed by 6 bases and J by 4 bases, 15 bases remained unmatched. The CDR3 contains 17 residues. The CDR3 region has the DNA TGCAGTGCAGGAGATTCTAGCGGGAGGCCTGACGCAGATACGCAGTATTTT. Protein sequence: CSAGDSSGRPDADTQYF.

The chain joins TRBV24-1 to TRBJ2-2, with D uncertain. With 0 bases removed from V and 7 bases from J, the gap between germline ends came to 5 bases. The germline V gene encodes CDR1 KGHDR and CDR2 SFDVKD. The CDR3 is 13 residues long. This CDR3 reads CATSDLEGGELFF. The CDR3 bases are TGTGCCACCAGTGATTTGGAAGGCGGGGAGCTGTTTTTT.

The CDR3 DNA reads TGTGCCAGCAGCTTAACACAGAACTATGGCTACACCTTC. Amino acids: CASSLTQNYGYTF. The chain uses TRBV7-2 and TRBJ1-2, with D uncertain. The CDR3 runs 13 residues. In germline, CDR1 is SGHTA, CDR2 FQGNSA. Deletions cut 2 bases from V and 2 bases from J, with 6 bases between.

V and J are TRBV3-1 and TRBJ2-1; TRBD2 aligns across 10 bases. CDR3 length: 16 amino acids. Germline assignment: CDR1 LGHDT and CDR2 YNNKEL (reference sequence). Germline trimming cut 4 bases from V and 2 bases from J; bases unmatched to any gene: 5. The CDR3 sequence is CASSPGLAEAYNEQFF. The CDR3, as DNA: TGTGCCAGCAGCCCCGGACTAGCGGAGGCCTACAATGAGCAGTTCTTC.

The chain has TRBV3-1 and TRBJ2-1; 10 bases match TRBD2. This CDR3 spans 21 amino acids. Germline V CDR1 and CDR2: LGHDT, YNNKEL (reference sequence). After removal of 0 bases from V and 4 bases from J, the junction contained 18 bases not matched to a gene. This CDR3 reads CASSQDSVASGGKVSYNEQFF. The CDR3 DNA follows: TGTGCCAGCAGCCAAGATTCGGTGGCTAGCGGGGGTAAGGTTTCTTACAATGAGCAGTTCTTC.

This clonotype was seen at least ten times. The chain couples TRBV25-1 to TRBJ1-2; no definite D call. With 1 base removed from V and 4 bases from J, the gap between germline ends came to 7 bases. The CDR3 totals 13 residues. Germline V gives CDR1 MGHDK, CDR2 SYGVNS. The CDR3 is CASSELEGYGYTF. The CDR3, as DNA: TGTGCCAGCAGTGAATTGGAAGGCTATGGCTACACCTTC.

This clonotype showed up many times. This chain connects TRBV6-1 to TRBJ2-7, with 8 nucleotides matching TRBD1. The CDR3 has 14 residues. Germline-derived CDR1 and CDR2 are MNHNS and SASEGT. The trim removed 6 bases at V and 2 bases at J, leaving 6 bases unmatched. CDR3 nucleotides: TGTGCCAGCAGGGGGACAGGAGTTCCCTACGAGCAGTACTTC. Encoded protein: CASRGTGVPYEQYF.

As to this clonotype: This may stem from a read error, because a much larger clone lies one nucleotide away. J is TRBJ1-2 and V is TRBV5-5, with 7 bases identical to TRBD1. The V gene end was trimmed by 1 base and the J gene end by 4 bases; junction bases not matched to a gene: 7. This CDR3 is 15 amino acids long. Germline loops: CDR1 SGHKS, CDR2 YYEKEE (reference sequence). The CDR3 protein is CASSLYAGGSYGYTF. The CDR3 region has the DNA TGTGCCAGCAGCTTGTACGCAGGGGGTAGCTATGGCTACACCTTC. The full variable domain, rest sourced from reference TRBV5-5 and TRBJ1-2, is DAGVTQSPTHLIKTRGQQVTLRCSPISGHKSVSWYQQVLGQGPQFIFQYYEKEERGRGNFPDRFSARQFPNYSSELNVNALLLGDSALYLCASSLYAGGSYGYTFGSGTRLTVV.

This clonotype was recorded many times. CDR3 sequence reads: CASSQQDNTEAFF. CDR3 DNA: TGTGCCAGCAGCCAACAGGATAACACTGAAGCTTTCTTT. This chain connects TRBV12-3 or TRBV12-4 to TRBJ1-1, with D possibly being TRBD1 (5 bases). V lost 6 bases, J lost 2 bases, and 10 bases lay in between. This CDR3 is 13 amino acids long.

This clonotype showed up just a few times. V usage is TRBV5-1 and J usage is TRBJ2-3; 9 bases are shared with TRBD1. Trimming took 5 bases from V and 6 from J; bases not matched to a gene: 4. The germline gives CDR1 SGHRS, CDR2 YFSETQ. The CDR3 is 13 amino acids. DNA of the CDR3: TGCGCCAGCAGGAGGGACAGGGAGGATACGCAGTATTTT. Its translation: CASRRDREDTQYF.

The rearrangement joins TRBV20-1 to TRBJ1-1; 9 bases line up with TRBD1. Germline loops: CDR1 DFQATT, CDR2 SNEGSKA (reference sequence). The CDR3 contains 15 residues. The V gene end was trimmed by 1 base and the J gene end by 5 bases; junction bases not matched to a gene: 8. The CDR3 coding sequence is TGCAGTGCTAGAGTAGAAGACAGGGGGGAGACTGAAGCTTTCTTT. Amino acids: CSARVEDRGETEAFF.

The chain recombines TRBV7-3 with TRBJ2-2; the match to TRBD2 covers 10 bases. CDR1 is SGHTA and CDR2 is FQGTGA in the germline V gene. The CDR3 runs to 17 residues. Losses at the gene ends were 3 bases for V and 4 bases for J; bases not matched to a gene: 8. Here the CDR3 reads CASSFSGGAASTGELFF. DNA of the CDR3: TGTGCCAGCAGCTTCAGCGGGGGGGCCGCGAGCACCGGGGAGCTGTTTTTT.

The chain has TRBV6-1 and TRBJ1-6, with TRBD1 matching 7 bases. The germline CDR1 and CDR2 sequences are MNHNS and SASEGT. V lost 9 bases, J lost 0 bases, and 14 bases stayed unmatched. The CDR3 extends over 18 amino acids. The CDR3 sequence: CASRPGQHQSSYNSPLHF. As DNA, the CDR3 is TGTGCCAGTCGGCCGGGACAGCACCAGAGCTCCTATAATTCACCCCTCCACTTT.

A few counts support this clonotype. This chain links TRBV12-3 or TRBV12-4 with TRBJ1-5; D might be TRBD1 (6 bases). Trimming took 6 bases from V and 0 from J, leaving 15 bases between them. CDR3 length: 16 residues. DNA for the CDR3: TGTGCCAGCAGCCCTGGACAGACTTATAGCAATCAGCCCCAGCATTTT. It is translated as CASSPGQTYSNQPQHF.

The rearrangement joins TRBV7-3 to TRBJ2-1; D call uncertain. The V end lost 6 bases, the J end lost 4 bases, and 10 bases lay between the germline ends. This CDR3 is built from 13 residues. Germline V gene lookup returns CDR1 SGHTA and CDR2 FQGTGA. The CDR3 DNA reads TGTGCCAGCAGTACTACTAATTACAATGAGCAGTTCTTC. It codes for CASSTTNYNEQFF. Full variable domain (remainder filled in from reference TRBV7-3 and TRBJ2-1): GAGVSQTPSNKVTEKGKYVELRCDPISGHTALYWYRQSLGQGPEFLIYFQGTGAADDSGLPNDRFFAVRPEGSVSTLKIQRTERGDSAVYLCASSTTNYNEQFFGPGTRLTVL.

This clonotype came up a few times. The CDR3 DNA follows: TGCAGTGCTAGAGGACTTTTAGGGGAGGGCTACAATGAGCAGTTCTTC. As protein: CSARGLLGEGYNEQFF. This chain uses TRBV20-1 with TRBJ2-1, with 7 bases aligning to TRBD2. This CDR3 contains 16 residues. J was trimmed by 3 bases and V by 1 base; bases with no gene match: 9. Germline V CDR1 and CDR2: DFQATT, SNEGSKA (reference sequence).

This clonotype was recorded once. The chain couples TRBV7-6 to TRBJ2-1; TRBD2 aligns across 9 bases. V shed 4 bases, J shed 5 bases, and the junction held 12 bases outside the gene matches. Germline assignment: CDR1 SGHVS and CDR2 FNYEAQ. The CDR3 runs 17 residues. CDR3 loop: CASSSNKRGDENNEQFF. CDR3 nucleotides: TGTGCCAGCAGCTCCAATAAGCGGGGGGACGAAAACAATGAGCAGTTCTTC.

In this sample, this clonotype turned up a few times. The gene calls are TRBV6-1 and TRBJ2-7; 11 bases line up with TRBD1. With V trimmed by 8 bases and J by 11 bases, 20 bases remained unmatched. This CDR3 comprises 16 residues. Germline CDR1 and CDR2: MNHNS and SASEGT. The CDR3 nucleotides read TGTGCCAGCGGGAGGATCTCCGGGACAGGGGGTCGAGGGGAGTACTTC. Its protein is CASGRISGTGGRGEYF.

This chain joins TRBV4-1 and TRBJ2-2; 9 bases are shared with TRBD2. This CDR3 is 16 amino acids long. Unmatched junction bases numbered 6, after V lost 5 bases and J lost 2 bases. Germline CDR1 reads MGHRA; CDR2 reads YSYEKL. The CDR3 sequence: CASSKTGTSNTGELFF. Written as DNA, the CDR3 is TGCGCCAGCAGCAAGACCGGGACTAGCAACACCGGGGAGCTGTTTTTT.

This chain links TRBV4-1 with TRBJ2-3; D unclear. The CDR3 runs to 14 residues. CDR1 and CDR2 from the germline V gene are MGHRA and YSYEKL. Trimming took 0 bases from V and 4 from J, leaving 8 bases between them. The CDR3 region is CASSQEPVPDTQYF. The CDR3 DNA reads as TGCGCCAGCAGCCAAGAACCGGTTCCAGATACGCAGTATTTT.

The gene calls are TRBV15 and TRBJ2-5, with TRBD2 matching over 14 bases. The CDR3 totals 18 residues. Germline-derived CDR1 and CDR2 are LNHNV and YYDKDF (reference sequence). Trimming took 8 bases from V and 4 from J; bases not matched to a gene: 15. CDR3 DNA sequence: TGTGCCACCCGTAACACTAGGGGGACTAGCGGGAGAGTAGAGACCCAGTACTTC. Amino acid sequence: CATRNTRGTSGRVETQYF. The variable domain in full, completed from reference TRBV15 and TRBJ2-5, reads DAMVIQNPRYQVTQFGKPVTLSCSQTLNHNVMYWYQQKSSQAPKLLFHYYDKDFNNEADTPDNFQSRRPNTSFCFLDIRSPGLGDTAMYLCATRNTRGTSGRVETQYFGPGTRLLVL.

There are many counts of this clonotype. The gene calls are TRBV5-1 and TRBJ1-1; D not certain. This CDR3 contains 15 residues. CDR1 and CDR2 from the germline V gene are SGHRS and YFSETQ. V shed 0 bases and J shed 0 bases, with 9 bases lying between them. The CDR3 protein is CASSLAAAMNTEAFF. The CDR3 bases are TGCGCCAGCAGCTTGGCGGCAGCAATGAACACTGAAGCTTTCTTT. Full variable domain (missing parts from reference TRBV5-1 and TRBJ1-1): KAGVTQTPRYLIKTRGQQVTLSCSPISGHRSVSWYQQTPGQGLQFLFEYFSETQRNKGNFPGRFSGRQFSNSRSEMNVSTLELGDSALYLCASSLAAAMNTEAFFGQGTRLTVV.